The 28 T cell receptor beta chains reported below all come from one sample, sequenced in a study of T-cell memory formation after mild COVID-19. TCRdb independently ran MiXCR on the 5' RACE reads; one entry per CDR3 protein. The table shows about 430,000 distinct CDR3 sequences, with about a sixth occurring only once. The source material was PBMCs or a T cell subset sorted from them (not recorded which). The receptors here all came from a man aged 18 to 29 who had mild COVID-19 (a few samples of this study predate the infection). Cell type and time point are not known.

This clonotype has only a few counts. V is TRBV7-9 and J is TRBJ2-3; TRBD1 agrees at 12 bases. V gave up 5 bases and J gave up 5 bases; unmatched junction bases: 8. This CDR3 has 16 residues. CDR1 SEHNR and CDR2 FQNEAQ come from the germline V gene (reference sequence). CDR3 DNA: TGTGCCAGCAGCCCAGGGGACAGGGGGCGAAGAGATACGCAGTATTTT. This translates into CASSPGDRGRRDTQYF.

Worth noting for this clonotype: Because it lacks the conserved phenylalanine or tryptophan at the end, this CDR3 is likely a read error. This chain uses TRBV27 with TRBJ2-4; the D is unclear. CDR3 size: 12 residues. The ends were cut back, 8 bases at V and 9 bases at J, with 14 bases in the middle. Germline loops: CDR1 MNHEY, CDR2 SMNVEV (reference sequence). CDR3 loop: CASRFGDGIQYL. DNA for the CDR3: TGTGCCAGCCGATTCGGAGACGGCATTCAGTACTTA.

The J gene is TRBJ1-4, the V gene TRBV6-5, with 8 bases matching TRBD1. J lost 5 bases, V lost 7 bases, and 3 bases had no gene match. Per the germline V gene, CDR1 is MNHEY and CDR2 is SVGAGI. There are 13 residues in the CDR3. CDR3 sequence reads: CASMDRANEKLFF. CDR3 nucleotide sequence: TGTGCCAGCATGGACAGGGCAAATGAAAAACTGTTTTTT.

In this sample, this clonotype turned up a few times. The chain carries TRBV3-1 and TRBJ1-1; D possibly corresponds to TRBD1 (5 bases). Trimming pared 4 bases from V and 2 bases from J, leaving 11 bases between. Per the germline V gene, CDR1 is LGHDT and CDR2 is YNNKEL (reference sequence). This CDR3 region has 14 residues. In DNA, the CDR3 is TGTGCCAGCAGCCCCTCAGACAGTAACACTGAAGCTTTCTTT. Translation gives CASSPSDSNTEAFF.

The V gene is TRBV11-2, the J gene TRBJ1-1, with 8 bases matching TRBD1. The germline V gene has CDR1 SGHAT and CDR2 FQNNGV. The CDR3 extends over 13 amino acids. The J segment lost 13 bases and the V segment lost 0 bases, leaving 7 bases of the junction unmatched. The CDR3 loop reads CASSLEPDRVVFF. The CDR3 DNA is TGTGCCAGCAGCTTAGAACCGGACAGGGTTGTTTTCTTT.

The chain has TRBV4-1 and TRBJ2-7; D gene unclear. Deletions cut 3 bases from V and 2 bases from J, with 8 bases between. The CDR3 contains 13 residues. Germline CDR1 is MGHRA and CDR2 is YSYEKL. As DNA, the CDR3 is TGCGCCAGCAGCCATAGGGTAACCTACGAGCAGTACTTC. Its translation: CASSHRVTYEQYF.

This chain links TRBV7-2 with TRBJ2-1, with D hard to call. V was shortened by 1 base and J by 6 bases, with 10 bases between the two germline ends. The germline CDR1 and CDR2 sequences are SGHTA and FQGNSA. The length of the CDR3 is 14 residues. The CDR3 loop reads CASSLVAASNEQFF. Here the CDR3 DNA reads TGTGCCAGCAGCTTAGTCGCGGCTTCCAATGAGCAGTTCTTC.

The genes are TRBV20-1 and TRBJ2-7, with D possibly matching TRBD2 (6 bases). Germline loops: CDR1 DFQATT, CDR2 SNEGSKA (reference sequence). The CDR3 runs to 13 residues. Trimming took 7 bases from V and 2 from J, leaving 15 bases between them. The chain's CDR3 is CSVAGTDPYEQYV. In DNA form, the CDR3 reads TGCAGTGTTGCGGGGACGGACCCCTACGAGCAGTACGTC.

The rearrangement joins TRBV4-1 to TRBJ2-1, with 8 bases identical to TRBD1. CDR1 and CDR2 (germline): MGHRA, YSYEKL. The CDR3 is made up of 16 amino acids. V gave up 0 bases and J gave up 7 bases; unmatched junction bases: 8. The CDR3 DNA reads TGCGCCAGCAGCCAAGAAATCTTTAGGACAGGGAATGAGCAGTTCTTC. Translated, it gives CASSQEIFRTGNEQFF.

The table lists this clonotype with many counts. The rearrangement links TRBV5-1 to TRBJ2-2, with 11 bases aligning to TRBD2. Germline trimming cut 0 bases from V and 10 bases from J; bases unmatched to any gene: 5. The CDR3 has 15 amino acids. The germline gives CDR1 SGHRS, CDR2 YFSETQ. For the CDR3, the DNA is TGCGCCAGCAGCTTGGGACTAGCGGGGTACATGGAGCTGTTTTTT. It is translated as CASSLGLAGYMELFF.

This chain joins TRBV10-3 and TRBJ2-7, with D tentatively TRBD1 (6 bases). The V and J ends lost 3 bases and 4 bases respectively, with 13 bases between them. The CDR3 has 14 residues. Germline V lookup: CDR1 ENHRY, CDR2 SYGVKD. CDR3 in amino acids: CAISDRGHDYEQYV. The CDR3 nucleotides read TGTGCCATCAGTGACAGGGGCCACGATTACGAGCAGTACGTC.

This clonotype has just a few counts. This chain joins TRBV29-1 and TRBJ2-4; TRBD2 matches 7 bases. The germline gives CDR1 SQVTM, CDR2 ANQGSEA. The CDR3 totals 16 residues. The junction had 8 bases not matched to a gene; V was cut back by 3 bases and J by 0 bases. The CDR3: CSVDDGRGGAKNIQYF. CDR3 bases: TGCAGCGTTGACGATGGGCGCGGGGGAGCCAAAAACATTCAGTACTTC.

This clonotype was seen ten or more times. This chain links TRBV7-2 with TRBJ2-5; D possibly corresponds to TRBD2 (7 bases). The CDR3 extends over 14 amino acids. Germline V gene lookup returns CDR1 SGHTA and CDR2 FQGNSA. Between the trimmed V and J ends, which lost 1 base and 2 bases, there was a span of 8 bases. The CDR3 loop reads CASSLEGGQETQYF. The CDR3 coding sequence is TGTGCCAGCAGCTTAGAGGGGGGGCAAGAGACCCAGTACTTC.

This clonotype was detected ten times or more. The V gene is TRBV7-9, the J gene TRBJ1-1, with D tentatively TRBD1 (6 bases). The germline CDR1 and CDR2 sequences are SEHNR and FQNEAQ (reference sequence). Deletions cut 6 bases from V and 5 bases from J, with 19 bases between. There are 15 residues in the CDR3. The CDR3 loop is CASRPKDRLGTEAFF. In DNA form, the CDR3 reads TGTGCCAGCAGGCCTAAGGACAGACTTGGGACTGAAGCTTTCTTT.

This clonotype has more than one count but fewer than ten. V is TRBV5-1 and J is TRBJ2-7; a possible D gene is TRBD2 (5 bases). From germline, CDR1 is SGHRS and CDR2 YFSETQ. The CDR3 sequence is 14 residues long. V was cut by 0 bases and J by 1 base, with 8 bases left in between. As DNA, the CDR3 is TGCGCCAGCAGCTTGGAGGGCGGGTCCTACGAGCAGTACGTC. It translates to CASSLEGGSYEQYV.

This sequence joins TRBV29-1 and TRBJ1-1, with D perhaps TRBD1 (6 bases). This CDR3 is 11 amino acids long. The V end was cut by 7 bases, the J end by 7 bases, with 13 bases between. Looked up from germline, CDR1 is SQVTM and CDR2 is ANQGSEA. The CDR3 coding sequence is TGCAGCGGAACGGACAGCGGTGAAGCTTTCTTT. The encoded protein is CSGTDSGEAFF.

This clonotype has a handful of counts. This chain connects TRBV20-1 to TRBJ1-6; perhaps TRBD1 as D (5 bases). V shed 0 bases and J shed 7 bases, with 16 bases lying between them. Looked up from germline, CDR1 is DFQATT and CDR2 is SNEGSKA (reference sequence). The CDR3 extends over 16 amino acids. CDR3 nucleotides: TGCAGTGCTAGAGAGGGACCCGGAGCCGGGAATTCACCCCTCCACTTT. It encodes CSAREGPGAGNSPLHF.

This clonotype has just a few counts. V and J are TRBV29-1 and TRBJ1-4, with D perhaps matching TRBD1 (5 bases). The CDR3 covers 11 residues. Germline V lookup: CDR1 SQVTM, CDR2 ANQGSEA. Trimming stripped 7 bases from V and 6 bases from J, with 9 bases between. CDR3 sequence reads: CSGGLDEKLFF. As DNA, the CDR3 is TGCAGCGGGGGACTGGATGAAAAACTGTTTTTT.

CDR3 sequence: CSASETWVQPQHF. CDR3 nucleotides: TGCAGTGCTAGCGAAACCTGGGTTCAGCCCCAGCATTTT. The V call is TRBV20-1, the J call TRBJ1-5; unclear D gene. Trimming took 3 bases from V and 6 from J, leaving 12 bases between them. Per the germline V gene, CDR1 is DFQATT and CDR2 is SNEGSKA (reference sequence). The CDR3 has 13 amino acids.

The chain joins TRBV5-1 to TRBJ1-5; D possibly corresponds to TRBD1 (6 bases). Trimming left V 4 bases short and J 7 bases short, with 15 bases between. The germline gives CDR1 SGHRS, CDR2 YFSETQ. CDR3 length: 14 amino acids. The CDR3 here is CASSINTGLQPQHF. CDR3 nucleotide sequence: TGCGCCAGCAGCATAAATACAGGGCTCCAGCCCCAGCATTTT.

This rearrangement joins TRBV5-1 to TRBJ2-1, with 7 bases identical to TRBD1. The CDR3 is made up of 15 amino acids. Germline V gene sequence: CDR1 SGHRS, CDR2 YFSETQ. The V and J ends lost 1 base and 2 bases, in that order; junction bases with no gene match: 3. This chain's CDR3 is CASSLYGTAYNEQFF. The CDR3 coding sequence is TGCGCCAGCAGCTTGTACGGGACAGCCTACAATGAGCAGTTCTTC.

In this sample, this clonotype turned up a few times. The DNA of the CDR3 is TGTGCCAGCAGCCAAGCTCCTAGCGGGGGGATGTATACGCAGTATTTT. Encoded protein: CASSQAPSGGMYTQYF. This sequence joins TRBV3-1 and TRBJ2-3; TRBD2 matches at 11 bases. The germline V gene has CDR1 LGHDT and CDR2 YNNKEL (reference sequence). With 1 base clipped from V and 7 bases from J, the junction kept 7 bases outside the gene matches. CDR3 length equals 16 residues.

The CDR3 DNA reads TGTGCCAGCAGCAGGGGGATGAGAAATCAGCCCCAGCATTTT. Protein sequence: CASSRGMRNQPQHF. The chain combines TRBV6-6 with TRBJ1-5; 7 bases are shared with TRBD1. Germline V lookup: CDR1 MNHNY, CDR2 SVGAGI (reference sequence). V lost 6 bases and J lost 4; bases outside the gene matches: 6. The CDR3 is 14 residues long.

The chain joins TRBV6-1 to TRBJ2-7; TRBD2 aligns across 12 bases. The germline gives CDR1 MNHNS, CDR2 SASEGT. V shed 7 bases, J shed 5 bases, and the junction held 9 bases outside the gene matches. The CDR3 covers 15 residues. CDR3 loop: CASTESSGGADEQYV. The CDR3 region has the DNA TGTGCCAGCACCGAGTCTAGCGGGGGGGCGGACGAGCAGTACGTC.

There are a few counts of this clonotype. The CDR3 nucleotides read TGTGCCAGCAGTGATCCCTGGGGCCCCTACGAGCAGTACTTC. It encodes CASSDPWGPYEQYF. The V gene is TRBV6-5, the J gene TRBJ2-7, with a weak D call TRBD1 (5 bases). The CDR3 consists of 14 residues. Germline CDR1 reads MNHEY; CDR2 reads SVGAGI. Trimming cost V 5 bases and J 2 bases, with 13 bases left between them.

The chain is built from TRBV4-2 and TRBJ2-3, with 7 positions matching TRBD2. Trimming took 4 bases from V and 2 from J; bases not matched to a gene: 12. The length of the CDR3 is 17 residues. In germline, CDR1 is LGHNA, CDR2 YNFKEQ. CDR3 region: CASSPEGGGPNTDTQYF. The CDR3 DNA reads as TGTGCCAGCAGCCCCGAGGGCGGGGGACCTAACACAGATACGCAGTATTTT.

The CDR3 here is CASSHRVDYNEQFF. As DNA, the CDR3 is TGTGCCAGCAGCCACAGGGTGGACTACAATGAGCAGTTCTTC. This chain joins TRBV3-1 and TRBJ2-1, with a weak D call TRBD1 (5 bases). Deletions cut 3 bases from V and 3 bases from J, with 9 bases between. Germline assignment: CDR1 LGHDT and CDR2 YNNKEL (reference sequence). The CDR3 has 14 residues.

This clonotype has just a few counts. This sequence joins TRBV4-3 and TRBJ2-7; D might be TRBD2 (6 bases). V was cut by 2 bases and J by 6 bases, with 17 bases left in between. CDR3 size: 15 residues. The germline CDR1 and CDR2 sequences are LGHNA and YSLEER. The CDR3 bases are TGCGCCAGCAGCCAAAGGAGGTGGAGGGGCGTCGAGCAGTACTTC. Translated, it gives CASSQRRWRGVEQYF.